This T cell receptor beta chain was observed in a study of regulatory T cells (dated by TCRdb to 2017 to 2018). Describing the broader study: Between CD3G-deficient patients and healthy controls, the study compared T-cell receptor beta repertoires in sorted regulatory T cells, conventional CD4+ T cells and CD8+ T cells.

Details on this clone: The specificity of this receptor is unknown. Base qualities are not provided; no much larger clone lies one nucleotide away.

Every CD3G-deficient patient showed evidence of autoimmunity, and the autoimmunity was more severe in two of the patients. At testing, patients were between 2 and 39 years old and showed lower naive and higher memory CD4+ and CD8+ T-cell proportions. CD4+ cells were FACS-sorted into CD25-high CD127-low regulatory T cells and CD25-low CD127-high conventional CD4+ T cells. Six or seven individuals with CD3G deficiency were included in the patient group. Patient samples and clinical data came from an international physician network spanning the United States, Europe and Asia. Peripheral blood mononuclear cells were isolated by Ficoll density separation. The multiplex PCR used 52 forward TRBV primers and 13 reverse TRBJ primers, with assay-based and computational corrections for amplification bias. Rearranged TRB loci were amplified from genomic DNA by multiplex PCR within the immunoSEQ assay. TRB amplicons were sequenced using an Illumina HiSeq platform. Processing in the source paper ran as follows. Raw sequences were error-filtered and aligned to reference gene sequences by custom algorithms and were subsequently analyzed with the immunoSEQ online tools. The frequencies of productive and nonproductive TRB rearrangements were evaluated among unique sequences as well as among total sequences. For TRB CDR3 positions 6 and 7, hydrophobicity together with amino acid composition served as the basis for assessing self-reactivity potential. For group comparisons, t tests, Mann-Whitney tests or two-way ANOVA were performed in Prism software. Not all clones reach the TCRdb copy of this immuneACCESS table, which keeps in-frame sequences only. Checked studies attribute under half of the gap to unresolved V genes and leave the rest unexplained. V, J and clone size derive from that table, while D and trimming were established from the DNA sequence. The sample table lists tens of thousands of clones, about 88% of them with a count of one. The ten largest clones represent approximately 1.3% of the sample.

Overall results and qualifications from the work: Conventional CD4+ T cells from CD3G-deficient patients were enriched for hydrophobic residues at CDR3 positions 6 and 7, suggesting more self-reactive specificities. Restricted unique TRB V-J pairs and skewed V and J gene usage were observed in patient repertoires, most markedly in regulatory T cells.

The CDR3 goes from the cysteine to the phenylalanine over 14 residues. The kept DNA is CDR3 alone, 42 bases in frame from the first base. According to the germline V gene (reference sequence), CDR1 reads MNHEY and CDR2 reads SMNVEV. V lost 6 bases and J lost 3 bases, and the count of bases not matched to a germline gene is 4. The chain joins TRBV27 to TRBJ2-7, and 11 junction bases match TRBD2. Specimen: conventional CD4+ T cells sorted from blood. This TCR was sampled from a child aged 10-17 years with CD3G deficiency. The CDR3 reads as follows: CASRQTSGVYEQYF. The sequenced DNA is TGTGCCAGCAGACAGACTAGCGGGGTCTACGAGCAGTACTTC.